A single sample is the source of the 15 T cell receptor beta chains below, sequenced in a study of T cell repertoires in cytomegalovirus infection. Using its own MiXCR run on the reads, TCRdb lists one record per CDR3 protein. The sample consists of some 400,000 distinct CDR3 sequences, under 40% of them appearing once. Sequencing was performed on PBMCs. Every receptor here comes from a human donor in good health (CMV status not recorded). Some clones in this sample may be carry-over from other donors' samples.

This clonotype showed up many times. This sequence joins TRBV6-1 and TRBJ2-3, with 7 nucleotides matching TRBD2. The V segment lost 1 base and the J segment 2 bases; nucleotides outside the gene matches: 6. The CDR3 runs to 16 residues. Germline V gives CDR1 MNHNS, CDR2 SASEGT. The DNA of the CDR3 is TGTGCCAGCAGTGAAGAAGTGCGGGAGAACACAGATACGCAGTATTTT. Translated: CASSEEVRENTDTQYF.

Concerning this clonotype itself: One junction end does not reproduce the germline sequence, and a read error may be involved. The V call is TRBV7-2, the J call TRBJ2-1; no firm D call. The CDR3 spans 15 residues. CDR1 is SGHTA and CDR2 is FQGNSA in the germline V gene. The CDR3 loop reads CDSSLDTANANEQFF. CDR3 bases: TGTGACAGCAGCTTAGATACGGCGAACGCCAATGAGCAGTTCTTC. Full variable domain (outside the CDR3, taken from reference TRBV7-2 and TRBJ2-1): GAGVSQSPSNKVTEKGKDVELRCDPISGHTALYWYRQSLGQGLEFLIYFQGNSAPDKSGLPSDRFSAERTGGSVSTLTIQRTQQEDSAVYLCDSSLDTANANEQFFGPGTRLTVL.

This clonotype was detected a few times. The rearrangement joins TRBV6-1 to TRBJ1-5; D gene ambiguous. The CDR3 totals 14 residues. The germline V and J ends were trimmed by 5 bases and 0 bases, with 8 bases remaining between them. Germline V CDR1 and CDR2: MNHNS, SASEGT. The CDR3 nucleotides read TGTGCCAGCAGTAATCCTAGTAGCAATCAGCCCCAGCATTTT. This codes for CASSNPSSNQPQHF.

This clonotype was seen only a few times. The V gene is TRBV20-1, the J gene TRBJ2-5; possibly TRBD2 for D (7 bases). The CDR3 runs to 13 residues. V dropped 5 bases and J dropped 5 bases, with 15 bases sitting between them. Germline V lookup: CDR1 DFQATT, CDR2 SNEGSKA (reference sequence). The CDR3, as DNA: TGCAGTGCTCGCACGGGGGGCGTCGAGACCCAGTACTTC. Protein: CSARTGGVETQYF.

This clonotype came up a few times. The chain has TRBV2 and TRBJ2-3; D uncertain. Germline V CDR1 and CDR2: SNHLY, FYNNEI. This CDR3 spans 13 amino acids. The V gene lost 4 bases and the J gene lost 6 bases, with 11 bases spanning the gap. The CDR3 reads CASSVVVMDTQYF. The CDR3 bases are TGTGCCAGCAGTGTTGTGGTGATGGATACGCAGTATTTT. The variable domain in full, with the rest retrieved from reference TRBV2 and TRBJ2-3, is EPEVTQTPSHQVTQMGQEVILRCVPISNHLYFYWYRQILGQKVEFLVSFYNNEISEKSEIFDDQFSVERPDGSNFTLKIRSTKLEDSAMYFCASSVVVMDTQYFGPGTRLTVL.

The gene calls are TRBV19 and TRBJ1-1, with no clear D. The V and J ends lost 2 bases and 2 bases respectively, with 12 bases between them. CDR3 length equals 15 residues. CDR1 and CDR2 from the germline V gene are LNHDA and SQIVND (reference sequence). CDR3 region: CASSIRSGVNTEAFF. CDR3 in DNA: TGTGCCAGTAGTATACGGTCGGGAGTAAACACTGAAGCTTTCTTT.

The genes are TRBV7-8 and TRBJ1-1; no definite D call. With 3 bases removed from V and 1 base from J, the gap between germline ends came to 12 bases. This CDR3 region has 15 residues. Germline V gives CDR1 SGHVS, CDR2 FQNEAQ. CDR3 DNA sequence: TGTGCCAGCAGCTTCTTCCAGTACAGGAACACTGAAGCTTTCTTT. This gives the protein CASSFFQYRNTEAFF.

Points on this clonotype: Because the CDR3 is missing its conserved closing phenylalanine or tryptophan, this is likely a read error. The chain couples TRBV19 to TRBJ1-2, with TRBD1 matching 8 bases. This CDR3 contains 16 residues. Germline trimming cut 5 bases from V and 4 bases from J; bases unmatched to any gene: 12. Germline V gives CDR1 LNHDA, CDR2 SQIVND (reference sequence). This chain's CDR3 is CASSPRQGTLPYGYTC. The CDR3 nucleotides are TGTGCCAGTAGTCCACGACAGGGGACCCTCCCCTATGGCTACACCTGC.

The sample holds many counts of this clonotype. The V gene is TRBV7-2, the J gene TRBJ1-2, with a weak D call TRBD1 (6 bases). Germline CDR1 is SGHTA and CDR2 is FQGNSA. V gave up 8 bases and J gave up 2 bases, with 15 bases separating them. The CDR3 consists of 14 residues. The CDR3 bases are TGTGCCAGCCGCCCCTGGGGGGCGAACTATGGCTACACCTTC. The encoded protein is CASRPWGANYGYTF.

V gene TRBV7-8 combines with J gene TRBJ2-5, with D unresolved. Trimming left V 5 bases short and J 9 bases short, with 10 bases between. CDR3 length: 11 amino acids. CDR1 SGHVS and CDR2 FQNEAQ come from the germline V gene. The DNA of the CDR3 is TGTGCCAGCAGCCCCCTGGAGTCCCAGTACTTC. Translated, it gives CASSPLESQYF.

This clonotype was seen a few times. The chain has TRBV20-1 and TRBJ1-5; 8 bases fit TRBD1. There are 14 residues in the CDR3. Germline V gene sequence: CDR1 DFQATT, CDR2 SNEGSKA (reference sequence). Trimming took 6 bases from V and 1 from J; bases not matched to a gene: 5. The CDR3 loop reads CSARTGTSNQPQHF. Written as DNA, the CDR3 is TGCAGTGCGCGGACAGGGACAAGCAATCAGCCCCAGCATTTT.

Concerning this clonotype: A much larger clone lies a single base off, so this may be a read error. The J gene is TRBJ1-1, the V gene TRBV6-2 or TRBV6-3, with D possibly matching TRBD1 (6 bases). Germline-derived CDR1 and CDR2 are MNHEY and SVGEGT. This CDR3 has 13 amino acids. The CDR3 DNA follows: TGTGTCAGCAGTTACCAAGGACAGCGCCAAGCTTTCTTT. Translation: CVSSYQGQRQAFF.

This clonotype was observed a handful of times. V usage is TRBV6-2 or TRBV6-3 and J usage is TRBJ1-1; D ambiguous. Looked up from germline, CDR1 is MNHEY and CDR2 is SVGEGT. The ends were cut back, 4 bases at V and 0 bases at J, with 12 bases in the middle. The CDR3 is made up of 15 amino acids. CDR3 sequence reads: CASSSIGRMNTEAFF. Here the CDR3 DNA reads TGTGCCAGCAGTTCGATAGGACGGATGAACACTGAAGCTTTCTTT.

This rearrangement joins TRBV12-3 or TRBV12-4 to TRBJ2-4; D gene unclear. V was clipped by 5 bases and J by 3 bases, with 11 bases between them. The CDR3 totals 14 residues. The CDR3 DNA reads as TGTGCCAGCAGTAACACTGTCGACAAAAACATTCAGTACTTC. Translating it yields CASSNTVDKNIQYF.

This clonotype was observed at least ten times. The chain couples TRBV7-2 to TRBJ2-1; a weak D match, TRBD1 (5 bases). The V gene's germline CDR1 is SGHTA and CDR2 FQGNSA. V was cut by 0 bases and J by 8 bases, with 11 bases left in between. This CDR3 comprises 14 residues. The CDR3 DNA reads as TGTGCCAGCAGCTTAGCGTTCTTCAGGGATGAGCAGTTCTTC. Residues: CASSLAFFRDEQFF. Variable domain in full (rest from reference TRBV7-2 and TRBJ2-1): GAGVSQSPSNKVTEKGKDVELRCDPISGHTALYWYRQSLGQGLEFLIYFQGNSAPDKSGLPSDRFSAERTGGSVSTLTIQRTQQEDSAVYLCASSLAFFRDEQFFGPGTRLTVL.